These T cell receptor beta chains were read from a single sample in a study of type 1 regulatory T cells. Their cognate antigens are unknown. In TCRdb, the reads were re-called with MiXCR into one record per CDR3 protein. This table has about 62,000 distinct CDR3 sequences, 60% to 80% appearing once. Sequenced material: cultured non-Tr1 T cells, either the whole culture or a sorted T cell fraction (not recorded which). These receptors all come from a human donor in good health. Each CDR3 is given with its conserved first and last residue. D genes are given only for firm matches. Clone size, where shown, is once, few, many, or a class for clones that have expanded.

V gene: TRBV11-2
clone size: few
D gene: -
J gene: TRBJ1-1
CDR3 protein: CASSLLPGGNTEAFF
CDR3 DNA: TGTGCCAGCAGCTTACTACCGGGAGGAAACACTGAAGCTTTCTTT

V gene: TRBV30
clone size: -
D gene: -
J gene: TRBJ2-5
CDR3 protein: CAWSGGVRETQYF
CDR3 DNA: TGTGCCTGGAGTGGGGGGGTTAGAGAGACCCAGTACTTC

V gene: TRBV29-1
clone size: -
D gene: -
J gene: TRBJ2-2
CDR3 protein: CSAGAGTVGELFF
CDR3 DNA: TGCAGCGCCGGAGCGGGTACGGTCGGGGAGCTGTTTTTT

V gene: TRBV5-1
clone size: -
D gene: TRBD2
J gene: TRBJ2-3
CDR3 protein: CASSSGMTSGSTDTQYF
CDR3 DNA: TGCGCCAGCAGCTCGGGAATGACTAGCGGAAGCACAGATACGCAGTATTTT

V gene: TRBV6-1
clone size: -
D gene: TRBD1
J gene: TRBJ2-3
CDR3 protein: CASSASTGTGGTDTQYF
CDR3 DNA: TGTGCCAGCAGTGCTTCGACCGGGACAGGGGGCACAGATACGCAGTATTTT

V gene: TRBV29-1
clone size: -
D gene: TRBD1
J gene: TRBJ1-2
CDR3 protein: CSVPWDSSYGYTF
CDR3 DNA: TGCAGCGTTCCATGGGACAGCAGTTATGGCTACACCTTC

V gene: TRBV12-3/TRBV12-4
clone size: -
D gene: TRBD1
J gene: TRBJ2-2
CDR3 protein: CASGSWDRGIGELFF
CDR3 DNA: TGTGCCAGCGGTTCCTGGGACAGGGGGATCGGGGAGCTGTTTTTT

V gene: TRBV12-3/TRBV12-4
clone size: -
D gene: -
J gene: TRBJ2-2
CDR3 protein: CASSFGANTGELFF
CDR3 DNA: TGTGCCAGCAGTTTTGGCGCGAACACCGGGGAGCTGTTTTTT

V gene: TRBV11-2
clone size: -
D gene: TRBD2
J gene: TRBJ2-1
CDR3 protein: CASSPIRTSGNNEQFF
CDR3 DNA: TGTGCCAGCAGCCCAATCCGGACTAGCGGAAACAATGAGCAGTTCTTC

V gene: TRBV18
clone size: -
D gene: -
J gene: TRBJ2-5
CDR3 protein: CASSSRGGETQYF
CDR3 DNA: TGTGCCAGCTCATCTAGGGGCGGGGAGACCCAGTACTTC

V gene: TRBV5-1
clone size: -
D gene: TRBD2
J gene: TRBJ2-5
CDR3 protein: CASSLGGRGTSGRETQYF
CDR3 DNA: TGCGCCAGCAGCTTGGGCGGCAGGGGGACTAGCGGGAGAGAGACCCAGTACTTC

V gene: TRBV15
clone size: -
D gene: -
J gene: TRBJ2-7
CDR3 protein: CATSPPRDTFNYEQYF
CDR3 DNA: TGTGCCACCAGCCCTCCCCGGGACACCTTTAACTACGAGCAGTACTTC

V gene: TRBV20-1
clone size: -
D gene: -
J gene: TRBJ2-1
CDR3 protein: CSARDNGLSYNEQFF
CDR3 DNA: TGCAGTGCTAGAGATAACGGCCTCTCCTACAATGAGCAGTTCTTC

V gene: TRBV4-1
clone size: -
D gene: -
J gene: TRBJ1-5
CDR3 protein: CASSGHDSNQPQHF
CDR3 DNA: TGCGCCAGCAGCGGGCATGACAGCAATCAGCCCCAGCATTTT

V gene: TRBV20-1
clone size: -
D gene: -
J gene: TRBJ2-3
CDR3 protein: CSARLGGSPSDTQYF
CDR3 DNA: TGCAGTGCCAGATTAGGGGGGAGTCCCTCAGATACGCAGTATTTT

V gene: TRBV7-9
clone size: -
D gene: TRBD1
J gene: TRBJ1-5
CDR3 protein: CASSSGQGLNQPQHF
CDR3 DNA: TGTGCCAGCAGCTCCGGACAGGGCCTCAATCAGCCCCAGCATTTT

V gene: TRBV3-1
clone size: -
D gene: -
J gene: TRBJ2-2
CDR3 protein: CASSQAQVHTGELFF
CDR3 DNA: TGTGCCAGCAGCCAAGCTCAGGTCCACACCGGGGAGCTGTTTTTT

V gene: TRBV6-5
clone size: few
D gene: -
J gene: TRBJ1-5
CDR3 protein: CASSSRGMDQPQHF
CDR3 DNA: TGTGCCAGCAGTTCACGGGGCATGGATCAGCCCCAGCATTTT

V gene: TRBV4-3
clone size: once
D gene: -
J gene: TRBJ2-6
CDR3 protein: CASSQDRRDTGANVLTF
CDR3 DNA: TGCGCCAGCAGCCAAGATCGGAGAGATACTGGGGCCAACGTCCTGACTTTC

V gene: TRBV19
clone size: -
D gene: -
J gene: TRBJ2-1
CDR3 protein: CASSIGGDNEQFF
CDR3 DNA: TGTGCCAGTAGTATCGGGGGAGACAATGAGCAGTTCTTC

V gene: TRBV29-1
clone size: -
D gene: TRBD1
J gene: TRBJ2-3
CDR3 protein: CRKNRSRTGGGSDTQYF
CDR3 DNA: TGCAGAAAAAACCGGTCGAGGACAGGGGGCGGATCAGATACGCAGTATTTT

V gene: TRBV20-1
clone size: -
D gene: -
J gene: TRBJ2-2
CDR3 protein: CSARDSGANTGELFF
CDR3 DNA: TGCAGTGCTAGAGATTCGGGAGCGAACACCGGGGAGCTGTTTTTT

V gene: TRBV3-1
clone size: -
D gene: TRBD2
J gene: TRBJ2-1
CDR3 protein: CASSPTGTSGYNEQFF
CDR3 DNA: TGTGCCAGCAGCCCAACCGGGACTAGCGGCTACAATGAGCAGTTCTTC

V gene: TRBV9
clone size: -
D gene: -
J gene: TRBJ2-2
CDR3 protein: CASTLNVAGASGELFF
CDR3 DNA: TGTGCCAGCACCCTGAATGTTGCGGGGGCAAGCGGGGAGCTGTTTTTT

V gene: TRBV6-2/TRBV6-3
clone size: -
D gene: -
J gene: TRBJ2-2
CDR3 protein: CASAAQSTGELFF
CDR3 DNA: TGTGCCAGCGCGGCCCAGTCCACCGGGGAGCTGTTTTTT

V gene: TRBV4-2
clone size: -
D gene: -
J gene: TRBJ1-5
CDR3 protein: CASSPNLGVGRGQPQHF
CDR3 DNA: TGTGCCAGCAGCCCAAACCTCGGCGTCGGACGCGGACAGCCCCAGCATTTT

V gene: TRBV4-2
clone size: -
D gene: TRBD2
J gene: TRBJ2-3
CDR3 protein: CASSRVWGGREARADTQYF
CDR3 DNA: TGTGCCAGCAGCCGCGTCTGGGGTGGTCGGGAGGCCAGGGCAGATACGCAGTATTTT

V gene: TRBV19
clone size: few
D gene: TRBD1
J gene: TRBJ1-1
CDR3 protein: CASTTTGGFIGAEAFF
CDR3 DNA: TGTGCCAGTACCACGACAGGGGGCTTTATAGGGGCTGAAGCTTTCTTT

V gene: TRBV5-1
clone size: few
D gene: TRBD2
J gene: TRBJ2-7
CDR3 protein: CASSSSSGRALEQYF
CDR3 DNA: TGCGCCAGCAGCTCCTCCAGCGGGAGGGCCCTCGAGCAGTACTTC

V gene: TRBV12-3/TRBV12-4
clone size: -
D gene: -
J gene: TRBJ2-5
CDR3 protein: CASRLGQSRETQYF
CDR3 DNA: TGTGCCAGCAGACTCGGACAGTCCCGAGAGACCCAGTACTTC

V gene: TRBV7-6
clone size: -
D gene: -
J gene: TRBJ1-6
CDR3 protein: CASSLKAGRLHF
CDR3 DNA: TGTGCCAGCAGCTTAAAGGCGGGACGCCTCCACTTT

V gene: TRBV10-1
clone size: -
D gene: -
J gene: TRBJ1-1
CDR3 protein: CASMGGPNTEAFF
CDR3 DNA: TGCGCCAGCATGGGGGGGCCGAACACTGAAGCTTTCTTT

V gene: TRBV19
clone size: -
D gene: TRBD1
J gene: TRBJ1-6
CDR3 protein: CASSASGTGSSPLHF
CDR3 DNA: TGTGCCAGTAGTGCCTCCGGGACAGGGAGTTCACCCCTCCACTTT

V gene: TRBV6-5
clone size: -
D gene: TRBD2
J gene: TRBJ2-1
CDR3 protein: CASSTRTSGMYEQFF
CDR3 DNA: TGTGCCAGCAGCACGAGGACTAGCGGGATGTATGAGCAGTTCTTC

V gene: TRBV7-3
clone size: few
D gene: TRBD1
J gene: TRBJ2-3
CDR3 protein: CASSFAGTGATDTQYF
CDR3 DNA: TGTGCCAGCAGCTTCGCCGGGACAGGGGCCACAGATACGCAGTATTTT

V gene: TRBV11-2
clone size: -
D gene: -
J gene: TRBJ2-1
CDR3 protein: CASSPQGGGPLSDEQFF
CDR3 DNA: TGTGCCAGCAGCCCTCAGGGGGGGGGTCCCCTTAGCGATGAGCAGTTCTTC